The clone carrying this T cell receptor (beta chain) was seen a few times. Symptom resolution, clearance, or two negative PCRs marked donors in Cohort 3 as recovered. This record comes from a study of blood T cell repertoires in COVID-19. Study as a whole: The United States, Italy and Spain were the sources of the acute and convalescent COVID-19 samples.

Germline assignment: CDR1 LNHDA and CDR2 SQIVND (reference sequence). This CDR3 is built from 14 residues. V lost 4 bases to trimming and J lost 5 bases, with 15 bases between them. This table comes from immunoSEQ multiplex PCR, and its TCRdb copy is limited to in-frame clones, with some not included. The table includes 360,000 or so clones, roughly 91% detected once. The specimen was PBMCs or T cells enriched from blood (not recorded which). The V gene is TRBV19, the J gene TRBJ2-7; D may be TRBD2 (6 bases). This receptor was identified in a woman in her 30s who had recovered from COVID-19. The CDR3 coding sequence is TGTGCCAGTAGTAGCGGGGATTTTGGGGACGAGCAGTACTTC. This codes for CASSSGDFGDEQYF. Complete variable domain (other parts from reference TRBV19 and TRBJ2-7): DGGITQSPKYLFRKEGQNVTLSCEQNLNHDAMYWYRQDPGQGLRLIYYSQIVNDFQKGDIAEGYSVSREKKESFPLTVTSAQKNPTAFYLCASSSGDFGDEQYFGPGTRLTVT.